This T cell receptor (beta chain) was captured by sequencing in a study of tumor-infiltrating lymphocytes in primary liver carcinoma. As for the study in general: About 3.5 to 7.5 million productive TCRbeta reads were obtained from the samples, with similar numbers across tissue types.

With a constant-region primer, TCR beta cDNA was made from approximately 520 ng of total RNA. Nested multiplex PCR, run for three rounds with slightly modified ARM-PCR, yielded TCR beta libraries. Use of TRBV1-TRBV30 forward primers with a C-beta reverse primer characterized the first two PCR rounds, which lasted about 9 cycles each. TCRdb recomputed calls from the multiplex PCR reads with MiXCR, one row per CDR3 protein. The data show about 22,000 distinct CDR3 sequences, 80% seen once. Study-level results: Tumor-blood pairs (like tumor-adjacent pairs) overlapped less than tumor region pairs did. Tumor top-250-clone fraction significantly exceeded that of blood (p = 0.039).

DNA and RNA were both co-extracted from approximately 20-30 mg of bulk tissue that had not been sorted. Patients had primary liver carcinoma treated by surgical resection. This clonotype appeared once. What it recognizes is unknown. Germline and junction disagree at one end, which may indicate a read error. This CDR3 contains 11 residues. Germline V gene data show CDR1 as SGHAT and CDR2 as FQNNGV. This TCR came from a woman younger than 45 with primary liver carcinoma and hepatitis B virus infection. This chain links TRBV11-2 with TRBJ1-1; D perhaps matches TRBD1 (5 bases). The sequenced sample consisted of liver tumor tissue from sampling region 2. The subset: tumor region T2, inferior pole. For the CDR3, the DNA is TGTGCCAGCAACCCCGGGACTGAAGCCTTCTTT. Its translation is CASNPGTEAFF.